The present entry profiles one T cell receptor (beta chain) with its context. Its cognate antigen is unknown. CDR3 length: 14 amino acids. CDR1 MNHEY and CDR2 SMNVEV come from the germline V gene (reference sequence). cDNA encoding TCR beta was synthesized via 5'RACE template switching incorporating UMIs. TCRdb reprocessed the 5' RACE reads and keeps a single row for each CDR3 protein, giving no DNA. The table lists more than 400,000 distinct CDR3 sequences, with about 7.3% in the top ten. These data are taken from a study of T cells expressing NK-cell markers. Study context: Sequencing of TCR beta repertoires drew on sorted CD3+CD56+NKG2C+, CD3+CD56+NKG2C- and CD3+CD56-NKG2C+ T cells.

Points from the study as a whole: The CD3+CD56-NKG2C+ fraction of a handful of donors was likewise dominated by these clonotypes.

The rearrangement joins TRBV27 to TRBJ2-3; TCRdb names TRBD1, which stays unverified in the absence of DNA. Sequenced: blood T cells: a sorted CD56 or NKG2C T cell subset, CD4+ or CD8+ T cells, or bulk PBMC T cells (not recorded which). This sequence originates from a woman aged 18 to 75 in good health. The CDR3 loop reads CASSFDSNRDTQYF.